This T cell receptor (beta chain) was retrieved from a study of neurological immune-mediated disorders. Study-wide results and caveats: HTLV-1-associated myelopathy ranked highest for TCR clonal expansion and multiple sclerosis lowest, beneath healthy controls. Across subjects, no CDR3 amino acid sequence appeared in expanded clones of more than one subject, a finding that suggested private repertoires in all groups.

The junction had 3 bases not matched to a gene; V was cut back by 3 bases and J by 2 bases. The CDR3 consists of 15 residues. Per germline, CDR1 SGHRS and CDR2 YFSETQ. This clonotype was counted between two and nine times. Antigen unknown. The cDNA came from 5'RACE with 10-nucleotide random UMIs. In each sequencing run, over 170 million TCR-beta sequences were generated from 15-18 subjects. TCRdb analysed the 5' RACE reads with MiXCR anew, one entry per CDR3 protein. The sample carries over 15,000 distinct CDR3 sequences, over 12% recorded once. The chain recombines TRBV5-1 with TRBJ1-3; TRBD1 agrees at 9 bases. Material: PBMCs. This TCR was sampled from a man between 60 and 70 years old with HTLV-1-associated myelopathy (HAM/TSP). CDR3 loop: CASSSGTGTGNTIYF. The CDR3 coding sequence is TGCGCCAGCAGCTCCGGGACAGGGACTGGAAACACCATATATTTT.